A single sample is the source of the 14 T cell receptor beta chains below, sequenced in a study of T cell responses to AZD1222 COVID-19 vaccine. Clones were read by immunoSEQ multiplex PCR, and TCRdb kept only the in-frame ones, dropping some. The sample has approximately 190,000 clones; approximately 93% are singletons. The sample consisted of peripheral blood, taken 28 days after the second AZD1222 dose. The source is an adult who received the AZD1222 COVID-19 vaccine.

This clone was seen only once. The genes are TRBV6-5 and TRBJ2-5, with 9 bases that match TRBD2. CDR3 length equals 15 residues. CDR1 and CDR2 (germline): MNHEY, SVGAGI. V lost 7 bases and J lost 3; bases outside the gene matches: 9. The CDR3 sequence is CASKQLAGVEETQYF. CDR3 bases: TGTGCCAGCAAACAGTTAGCGGGGGTAGAAGAGACCCAGTACTTC.

V usage is TRBV19 and J usage is TRBJ1-1; D remains ambiguous. In germline, CDR1 is LNHDA, CDR2 SQIVND (reference sequence). The CDR3 consists of 15 residues. V was pared by 5 bases and J by 5 bases, with 18 bases between. CDR3 nucleotide sequence: TGTGCCAGTAGTGTCGGGTTGAGTGGGAGGACTGAAGCTTTCTTT. It specifies CASSVGLSGRTEAFF.

The chain couples TRBV25-1 to TRBJ2-2, with 9 bases lining up with TRBD1. The CDR3 is made up of 16 amino acids. J was trimmed by 3 bases and V by 5 bases; bases with no gene match: 7. The V gene's germline CDR1 is MGHDK and CDR2 SYGVNS. CDR3 sequence reads: CASSLTGGGYTGELFF. The CDR3 DNA is TGTGCCAGCAGTCTTACAGGGGGCGGTTACACCGGGGAGCTGTTTTTT.

The V and J genes are TRBV5-6 and TRBJ1-1; a weak D match, TRBD1 (6 bases). V lost 1 base to trimming and J lost 7 bases, with 17 bases between them. The germline V gene encodes CDR1 SGHDT and CDR2 YYEEEE. The CDR3 totals 15 residues. CDR3 DNA sequence: TGTGCCAGCAGCTTGTTGGGTAGGCCGGACAGTGAAGCTTTCTTT. Translation: CASSLLGRPDSEAFF.

This chain connects TRBV28 to TRBJ2-7; tentative D call: TRBD1 (5 bases). The CDR3 extends over 11 amino acids. Per germline, CDR1 MDHEN and CDR2 SYDVKM. Deletions cut 6 bases from V and 9 bases from J, with 12 bases between. The CDR3 region is CASSRRGGQYF. The CDR3 bases are TGTGCCAGCAGCCGAAGGGGTGGGCAGTACTTC.

This clone was observed a single time. The chain carries TRBV18 and TRBJ1-2; D is perhaps TRBD1 (5 bases). With 6 bases removed from V and 0 bases from J, the gap between germline ends came to 11 bases. The CDR3 consists of 14 residues. CDR1 and CDR2 (germline): KGHSH, LQKENI. CDR3 protein: CASSEGLANYGYTF. In DNA form, the CDR3 reads TGTGCCAGCTCGGAGGGGCTGGCTAACTATGGCTACACCTTC.

This chain uses TRBV28 with TRBJ2-3; TRBD2 might be the D (5 bases). From germline, CDR1 is MDHEN and CDR2 SYDVKM. CDR3 length: 14 amino acids. Trimming left V 8 bases short and J 2 bases short, with 14 bases between. The CDR3 sequence is CASGERASTDTQYF. Written as DNA, the CDR3 is TGTGCCAGCGGTGAGAGGGCTTCCACAGATACGCAGTATTTT.

The chain has TRBV18 and TRBJ2-3; D possibly uses TRBD1 or TRBD2 (5 bases each). Germline-derived CDR1 and CDR2 are KGHSH and LQKENI. Trimming pared 1 base from V and 2 bases from J, leaving 7 bases between. There are 14 residues in the CDR3. This chain's CDR3 is CASSPLGTTDTQYF. The CDR3 region has the DNA TGTGCCAGCTCACCACTGGGGACCACAGATACGCAGTATTTT.

The chain uses TRBV2 and TRBJ2-1; 8 bases agree with TRBD1. CDR3 length: 15 residues. The germline V gene encodes CDR1 SNHLY and CDR2 FYNNEI. Germline trimming cut 6 bases from V and 0 bases from J; bases unmatched to any gene: 4. CDR3 nucleotides: TGTGCCAGCAGCCGGACAGGGAGCTCCTACAATGAGCAGTTCTTC. Its protein product is CASSRTGSSYNEQFF. Variable domain in full (rest from reference TRBV2 and TRBJ2-1): EPEVTQTPSHQVTQMGQEVILRCVPISNHLYFYWYRQILGQKVEFLVSFYNNEISEKSEIFDDQFSVERPDGSNFTLKIRSTKLEDSAMYFCASSRTGSSYNEQFFGPGTRLTVL.

V usage is TRBV12-3 or TRBV12-4 and J usage is TRBJ2-7; D is possibly TRBD1 (5 bases). V was clipped by 7 bases and J by 4 bases, with 11 bases between them. The CDR3 has 12 amino acids. CDR3 amino acids: CASTSDIYEQYF. The DNA for the CDR3 is TGTGCCAGCACCTCGGACATATACGAGCAGTACTTC.

The chain links TRBV4-1 to TRBJ1-4; D ambiguous. V dropped 5 bases and J dropped 8 bases, with 21 bases sitting between them. From germline, CDR1 is MGHRA and CDR2 YSYEKL. The CDR3 consists of 16 residues. The CDR3 DNA reads as TGCGCCAGCAGCTTCCGACCACCAAATAGCAAAGAAAAACTGTTTTTT. It yields the protein CASSFRPPNSKEKLFF.

The rearrangement links TRBV2 to TRBJ1-2, with no clear D. V was pared by 3 bases and J by 5 bases, with 10 bases between. This CDR3 spans 13 amino acids. CDR1 and CDR2 (germline): SNHLY, FYNNEI. This CDR3 reads CASSDNSAYGYTF. CDR3 nucleotide sequence: TGTGCCAGCAGTGATAATTCCGCTTATGGCTACACCTTC.

The V and J genes are TRBV5-1 and TRBJ1-2; D uncertain. Trimming cost V 3 bases and J 6 bases, with 9 bases left between them. CDR3 length: 12 residues. Germline V gene lookup returns CDR1 SGHRS and CDR2 YFSETQ. The CDR3 spells CASSSWVDGYTF. For the CDR3, the DNA is TGCGCCAGCAGCTCCTGGGTCGATGGCTACACCTTC.

This clone appeared once. This chain links TRBV7-2 with TRBJ2-5; a weak D match, TRBD2 (6 bases). Trimming pared 5 bases from V and 5 bases from J, leaving 18 bases between. Germline V gene lookup returns CDR1 SGHTA and CDR2 FQGNSA. The CDR3 runs 15 residues. The DNA for the CDR3 is TGTGCCAGCAGCCCCCAAGGGACTTTCGGGGAGACCCAGTACTTC. Translated: CASSPQGTFGETQYF.